This T cell receptor (beta chain) was retrieved from a study of HIV-infected children after antiretroviral therapy interruption. On the study more broadly: Median age was 9.5 years (interruption) and around 8 years (continuous).

The treatment here: PENTA 11 planned treatment interruption arm or continuous ART arm. Naive CD4+ CD45RA+ CD45RO- T cells were sorted from thawed PBMCs. Unique molecular identifiers were included in an RNA-based 3' RACE TCR library. TCRdb called the 3' RACE reads again in MiXCR, with one record for every CDR3 protein. The sample comprises some 90,000 distinct CDR3 sequences, less than 7% of which are singletons, and about 1.1% rests with the top ten. Germline-derived CDR1 and CDR2 are SGHKS and YYEKEE (reference sequence). This CDR3 contains 14 residues. V lost 0 bases to trimming and J lost 9 bases, with 15 bases between them. Ten or more counts support this clonotype.

Specimen: CD45RA+ CD4+ T cells from PBMCs, pooled from several time points, collected from a donor given antiretroviral therapy, either interrupted or continuous. As to subset: naive CD4+ CD45RA+ CD45RO- T cells. The sequence was obtained from a pool of human donors with HIV. This chain joins TRBV5-5 and TRBJ2-5, with a possible D match to TRBD2 (6 bases). The CDR3 DNA sequence: TGTGCCAGCAGCTTGGGTAACGGGGGATTCTCCCAGTACTTC. It specifies CASSLGNGGFSQYF.